Described below is a single TCR beta chain sequence and its context. The antigen it binds to is not known. The input lacks base qualities; no much larger clone sits a single base away. Preparation of the library involved the immunoSEQ multiplex PCR assay. As for how the authors treated the data: To diagnose cytomegalovirus status from the catalog of TCR beta chain sequences, a statistical classification framework was built. The clones in this table, taken by TCRdb from immuneACCESS, are in-frame only. Not every clone is retained; where verified, under half of the shortfall comes from an unresolved V gene, and the cause of the rest is unknown. V, J and clone size were drawn from that table, and D and trimming were deduced from the DNA. The sample table records roughly 330,000 clones; approximately 90% of these occur just once. Approximately 1.1% of the sample rests with the top ten. This record belongs to a study of cytomegalovirus exposure and HLA in healthy donors (dated by TCRdb to the late 2010s). Concerning the study at large: According to a later analysis, the 120 validation repertoires were produced on the same platform as the 600 to 850 repertoires of the first cohort. The study aimed to test whether cataloging public T cell receptors could reveal signatures of past pathogen exposure. Along with the roughly 700-subject first cohort, a separate validation cohort of approximately 110 different subjects was used. To predict cytomegalovirus infection status, the study brought together high-throughput TCR immunosequencing, statistical association of individual TCRs with disease status, and machine learning.

The donors were included in the validation cohort of 100 to 150 subjects, a group kept apart from the roughly 670-subject first cohort. CDR1 is given as MNHEY and CDR2 as SMNVEV, both from the germline V gene (reference sequence). V and J are trimmed by 3 bases and 4 bases, and the gene matches miss 6 bases of the junction. Including cysteine and phenylalanine, the CDR3 has 15 amino acids. The only DNA kept is the CDR3, 45 bases in frame from the first base. Paper-wide results and their limitations: The authors suggested that the approach could potentially be generalized to other disease states and immunological phenotypes. The validation cohort had no HLA typing available for a later analysis, so co-occurrence within that cohort was assessed over all 120 or so repertoires. In vitro tests confirmed that a few of the cytomegalovirus-associated TCR beta chains recognize cytomegalovirus antigens. The classifier was reported to diagnose cytomegalovirus status with high specificity and sensitivity in both the original and validation cohorts. Most TCR sequences were observed very rarely across donors, whereas some public TCRs were present in many individuals. Subsequent analysis determined that TCRs grouped into clusters in the first cohort also showed a tendency toward co-occurrence across the approximately 110 validation repertoires, and about 94% of cluster scores exceeded 0. The study gave a list of about 170 TCR beta chains associated with cytomegalovirus.

Rearrangement joined TRBV27 to TRBJ2-1; 7 central nucleotides agree with TRBD2. Sample: PBMCs. The receptor was isolated from a woman aged 30 to 39 in good health and CMV-seropositive. The CDR3 reads as follows: CASSLGGSEYNEQFF. The DNA sequence is TGTGCCAGCAGTTTGGGCGGGAGTGAATACAATGAGCAGTTCTTC.